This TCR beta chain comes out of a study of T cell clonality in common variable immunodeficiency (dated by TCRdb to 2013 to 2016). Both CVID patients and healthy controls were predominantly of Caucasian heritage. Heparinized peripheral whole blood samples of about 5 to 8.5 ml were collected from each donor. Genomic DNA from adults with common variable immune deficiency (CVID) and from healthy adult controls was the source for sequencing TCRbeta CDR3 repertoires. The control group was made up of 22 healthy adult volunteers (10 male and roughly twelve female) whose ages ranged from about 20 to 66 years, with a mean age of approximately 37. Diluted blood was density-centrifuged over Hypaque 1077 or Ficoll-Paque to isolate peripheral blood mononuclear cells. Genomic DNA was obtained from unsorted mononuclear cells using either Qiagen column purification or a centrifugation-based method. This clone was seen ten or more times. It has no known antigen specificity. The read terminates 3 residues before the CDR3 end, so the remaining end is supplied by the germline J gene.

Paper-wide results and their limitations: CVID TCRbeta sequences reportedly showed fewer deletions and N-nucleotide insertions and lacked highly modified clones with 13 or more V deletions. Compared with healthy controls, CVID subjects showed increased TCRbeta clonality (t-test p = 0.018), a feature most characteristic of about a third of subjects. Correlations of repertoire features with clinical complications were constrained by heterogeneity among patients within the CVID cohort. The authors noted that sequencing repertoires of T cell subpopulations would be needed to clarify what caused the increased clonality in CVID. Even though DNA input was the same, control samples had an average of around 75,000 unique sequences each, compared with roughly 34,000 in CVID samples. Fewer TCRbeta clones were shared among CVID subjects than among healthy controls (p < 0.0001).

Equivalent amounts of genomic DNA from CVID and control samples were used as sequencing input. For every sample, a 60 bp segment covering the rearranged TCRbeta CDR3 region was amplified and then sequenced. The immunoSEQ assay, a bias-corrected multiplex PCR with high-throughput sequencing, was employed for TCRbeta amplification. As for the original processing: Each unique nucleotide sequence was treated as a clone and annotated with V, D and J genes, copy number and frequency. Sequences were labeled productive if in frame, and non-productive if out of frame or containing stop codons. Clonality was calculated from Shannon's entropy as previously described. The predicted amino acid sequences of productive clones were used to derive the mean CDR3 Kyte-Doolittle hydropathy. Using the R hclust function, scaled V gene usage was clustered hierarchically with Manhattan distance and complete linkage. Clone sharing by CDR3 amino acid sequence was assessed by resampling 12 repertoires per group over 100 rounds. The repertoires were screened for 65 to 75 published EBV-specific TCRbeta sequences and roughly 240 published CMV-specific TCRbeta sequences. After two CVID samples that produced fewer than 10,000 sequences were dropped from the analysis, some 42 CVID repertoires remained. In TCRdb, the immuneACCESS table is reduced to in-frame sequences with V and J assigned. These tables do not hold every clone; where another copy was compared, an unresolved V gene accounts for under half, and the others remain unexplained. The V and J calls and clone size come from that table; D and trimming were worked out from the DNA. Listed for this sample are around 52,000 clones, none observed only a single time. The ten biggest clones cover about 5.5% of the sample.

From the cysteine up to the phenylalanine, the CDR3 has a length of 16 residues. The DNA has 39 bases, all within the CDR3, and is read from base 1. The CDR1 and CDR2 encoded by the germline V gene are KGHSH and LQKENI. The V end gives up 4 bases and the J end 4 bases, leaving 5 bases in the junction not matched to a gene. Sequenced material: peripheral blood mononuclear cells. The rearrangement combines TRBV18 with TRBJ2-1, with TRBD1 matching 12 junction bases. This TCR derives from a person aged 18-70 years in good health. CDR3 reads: CASSLGQGALYNEQFF. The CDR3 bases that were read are TGTGCCAGCTCACTGGGACAGGGGGCCTTATACAATGAG.